Given below is one T cell receptor (beta chain) in context. The antigen is not known. This entry comes from a study of cytomegalovirus exposure and HLA in healthy donors. As for the study in general: Around 77 million unique TCRs from HLA-typed donors made up an early data release. Findings and caveats of the study: In a later analysis, approximately 18,000 TCR beta sequences were associated with HLA alleles at 0.05 false discovery rate. Presence/absence analyses rested on an assumption that sequencing depth was roughly uniform across donors.

Primers for the PCR totalled 60 Vbeta and 13 Jbeta. In the original analysis: Roughly 11 million of the 80 million or so unique TCR beta chains counted in a later analysis were shared. Assay: immunoSEQ multiplex PCR; the TCRdb copy retains only in-frame clones and omits some. V, J and clone size were drawn from that table, and D and trimming were deduced from the DNA. The data contain approximately 160,000 clones, 68% of them singletons. The CDR3 extends over 12 amino acids. V lost 1 base and J lost 11, with 12 bases in between. Germline assignment: CDR1 SGHDT and CDR2 YYEEEE. This clonotype was obtained from a woman aged 40-49 years in good health and CMV-seropositive. The sample consisted of PBMCs. The chain is built from TRBV5-6 and TRBJ1-1; the D gene is possibly TRBD1 (5 bases). CDR3 coding DNA: TGTGCCAGCAGCTTGTCAGGGTTGCCCGCTTTCTTT. As protein: CASSLSGLPAFF.